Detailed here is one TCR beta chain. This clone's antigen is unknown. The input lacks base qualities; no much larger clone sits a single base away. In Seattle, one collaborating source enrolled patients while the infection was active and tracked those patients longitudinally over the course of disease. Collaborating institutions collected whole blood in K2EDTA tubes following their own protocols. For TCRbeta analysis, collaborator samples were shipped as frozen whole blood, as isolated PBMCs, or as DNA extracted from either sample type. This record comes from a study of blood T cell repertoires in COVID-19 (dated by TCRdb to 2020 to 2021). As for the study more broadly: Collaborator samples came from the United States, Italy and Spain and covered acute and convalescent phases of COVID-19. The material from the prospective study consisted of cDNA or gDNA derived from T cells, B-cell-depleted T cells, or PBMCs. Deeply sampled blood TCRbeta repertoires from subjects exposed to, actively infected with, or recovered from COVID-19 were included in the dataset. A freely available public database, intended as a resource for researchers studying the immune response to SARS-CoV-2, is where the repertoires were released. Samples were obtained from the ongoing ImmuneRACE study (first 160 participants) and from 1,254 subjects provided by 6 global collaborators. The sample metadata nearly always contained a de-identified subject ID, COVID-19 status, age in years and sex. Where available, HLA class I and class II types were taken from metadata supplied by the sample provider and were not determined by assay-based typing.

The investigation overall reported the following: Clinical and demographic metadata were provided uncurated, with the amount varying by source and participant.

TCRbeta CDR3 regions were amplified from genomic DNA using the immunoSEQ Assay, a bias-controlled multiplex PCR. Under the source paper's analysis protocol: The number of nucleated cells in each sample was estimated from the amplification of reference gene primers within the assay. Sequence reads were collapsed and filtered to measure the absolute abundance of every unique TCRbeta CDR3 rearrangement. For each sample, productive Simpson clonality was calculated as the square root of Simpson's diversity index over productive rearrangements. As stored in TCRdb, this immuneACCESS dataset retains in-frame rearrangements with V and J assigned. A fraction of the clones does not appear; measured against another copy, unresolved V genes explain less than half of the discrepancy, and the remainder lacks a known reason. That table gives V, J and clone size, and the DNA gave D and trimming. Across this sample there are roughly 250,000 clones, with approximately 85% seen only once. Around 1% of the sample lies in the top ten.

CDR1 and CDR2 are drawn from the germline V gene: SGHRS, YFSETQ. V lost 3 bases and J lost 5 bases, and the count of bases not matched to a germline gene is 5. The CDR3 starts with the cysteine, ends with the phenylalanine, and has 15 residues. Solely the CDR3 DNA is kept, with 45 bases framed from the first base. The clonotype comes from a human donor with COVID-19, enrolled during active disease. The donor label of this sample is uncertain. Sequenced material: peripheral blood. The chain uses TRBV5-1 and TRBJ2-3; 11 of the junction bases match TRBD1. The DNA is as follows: TGCGCCAGCAGCTGGACAGGGGGCAAGGAAGATACGCAGTATTTT. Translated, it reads CASSWTGGKEDTQYF.